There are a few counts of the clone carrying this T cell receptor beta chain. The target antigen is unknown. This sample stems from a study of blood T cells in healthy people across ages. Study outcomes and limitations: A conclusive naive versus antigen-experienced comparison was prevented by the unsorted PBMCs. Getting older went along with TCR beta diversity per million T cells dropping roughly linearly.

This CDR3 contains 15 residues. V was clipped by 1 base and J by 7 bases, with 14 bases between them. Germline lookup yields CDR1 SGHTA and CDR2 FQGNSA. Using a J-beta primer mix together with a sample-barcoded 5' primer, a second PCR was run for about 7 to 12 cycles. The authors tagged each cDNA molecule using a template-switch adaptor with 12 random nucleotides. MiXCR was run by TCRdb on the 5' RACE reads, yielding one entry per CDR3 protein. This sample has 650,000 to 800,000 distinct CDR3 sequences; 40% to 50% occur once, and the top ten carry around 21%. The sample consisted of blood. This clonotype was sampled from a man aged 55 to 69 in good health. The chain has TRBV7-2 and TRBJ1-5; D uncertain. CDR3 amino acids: CASSLGDTPVQPQHF. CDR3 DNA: TGTGCCAGCAGCTTAGGTGATACTCCGGTCCAGCCCCAGCATTTT.